A selection of T cell receptor beta chains follows, all from one sample in a study of T cell responses to AZD1222 COVID-19 vaccine. Generated by immunoSEQ multiplex PCR, the TCRdb table keeps only in-frame clones and is missing some. The sample lists roughly 70,000 clones; approximately 90% were seen once. The material was peripheral blood, obtained 28 days after the second dose of the MenACWY control vaccine. These receptors were taken from an adult who received the MenACWY meningococcal vaccine as a control. Each CDR3 is given with its conserved first and last residue. A D gene is named only where the DNA matches it firmly. Clone sizes are given selectively: once, few, many, or a class where the clone is expanded.

CDR3 DNA,CDR3 protein,V gene,clone size,J gene,D gene,CDR3 length
TGTGCCAGCAGCGTAGATGGGACTAGCGGCACAGATACGCAGTATTTT,CASSVDGTSGTDTQYF,TRBV9,-,TRBJ2-3,TRBD2,16
TGTGCCAGCGCTGGTACCGGGGAGCTGTTTTTT,CASAGTGELFF,TRBV28,-,TRBJ2-2,-,11
TGTGCCAGCAGTCCCGCCGGGACAAACGAAAAACTGTTTTTT,CASSPAGTNEKLFF,TRBV25-1,-,TRBJ1-4,-,14
TGTGCCAGGAAGACACAGGGGGCGATTGAAGCTTTCTTT,CARKTQGAIEAFF,TRBV3-1/TRBV3-2,-,TRBJ1-1,TRBD1,13
TGCAGTGCTAGTACGTGGGAGCGACAAGAGACCCAGTACTTC,CSASTWERQETQYF,TRBV20-1,-,TRBJ2-5,-,14
TGTGCCTTGAGAATAGGGGGGGATGGAAACACCATATATTTT,CALRIGGDGNTIYF,TRBV30,once,TRBJ1-3,-,14
TGTGCCAGCAGTTTATCTAGCGGGATAGCAGTCTACGAGCAGTACTTC,CASSLSSGIAVYEQYF,TRBV28,-,TRBJ2-7,TRBD2,16
TGCAGCGGCGGGAGCTCCTACAATGAGCAGTTCTTC,CSGGSSYNEQFF,TRBV29-1,-,TRBJ2-1,TRBD2,12
TGTGCCAGCAGTCCACGGGGGTTCGGTAATTCACCCCTCCACTTT,CASSPRGFGNSPLHF,TRBV6-2/TRBV6-3,-,TRBJ1-6,-,15
TGTGCCAGCTCACCACCATTAGGGAATCAATATGGTGAGCAGTTCTTC,CASSPPLGNQYGEQFF,TRBV18,few,TRBJ2-1,-,16
TGTGCCAGCAACCTACTAGCGGTGGTCCGTGATACGCAGTATTTT,CASNLLAVVRDTQYF,TRBV7-9,-,TRBJ2-3,TRBD2,15
TGCGCCAGCAGCCAAGAGCGGGGGGGCTCCTACAATGAGCAGTTCTTC,CASSQERGGSYNEQFF,TRBV4-1,few,TRBJ2-1,TRBD2,16
TGTGCCAGCAGCTTACTCGCGGATTCGGGTGAAAAACTGTTTTTT,CASSLLADSGEKLFF,TRBV7-2,-,TRBJ1-4,-,15
TGTGCCAGCACCTTGGGTGGGGGTTGGAACACTGAAGCTTTCTTT,CASTLGGGWNTEAFF,TRBV28,-,TRBJ1-1,-,15
TGTGCCAGCAGTGACAGTATCTCCTACAATGAGCAGTTCTTC,CASSDSISYNEQFF,TRBV25-1,few,TRBJ2-1,-,14
TGTGCCTTGGGGAGAACGAACACCGGGGAGCTGTTTTTT,CALGRTNTGELFF,TRBV7-9,-,TRBJ2-2,-,13
TGCGCCAGCAGCTTGGGGCTTAACACCGGGGAGCTGTTTTTT,CASSLGLNTGELFF,TRBV5-1,-,TRBJ2-2,-,14
TGTGCCAGCGCGAGCGGGGGCCTCACAGATACGCAGTATTTT,CASASGGLTDTQYF,TRBV6-5,-,TRBJ2-3,TRBD2,14
TGTGCCTGGAGAGAGCGGGGAATGGGCCAGTACTTC,CAWRERGMGQYF,TRBV30,few,TRBJ2-7,TRBD2,12
TGTGCCACTGCGATGACAGGGGGCTTTCTAGCCAAAAACATTCAGTACTTC,CATAMTGGFLAKNIQYF,TRBV19,-,TRBJ2-4,TRBD1,17
TGTGCCAGCAGCTTGGATAGCGGGGGACCCTACGAGCAGTACTTC,CASSLDSGGPYEQYF,TRBV7-2,-,TRBJ2-7,TRBD2,15
TGCGCCAGCAGCCATTTTGGGTTCGGGGGGGGGCGGGAGACCCAGTACTTC,CASSHFGFGGGRETQYF,TRBV4-3,once,TRBJ2-5,TRBD2,17
TGTGCCAGCAGCGGAAGGGACAGCCGGAACACTGAAGCTTTCTTT,CASSGRDSRNTEAFF,TRBV9,-,TRBJ1-1,TRBD1,15
TGTGCCAGACCCATTCAGGGACCAGGGGAAGAGACCCAGTACTTC,CARPIQGPGEETQYF,TRBV19,-,TRBJ2-5,-,15
TGCAGCCTTGGACAGGGGGTTAATGAGCAGTTCTTC,CSLGQGVNEQFF,TRBV29-1,-,TRBJ2-1,TRBD1,12
TGCAGTGCTAGTCCCAGGCGGGAGTGGTCCTACGAGCAGTACTTC,CSASPRREWSYEQYF,TRBV20-1,-,TRBJ2-7,TRBD2,15
TGTGCCAGCAGACCCCCCGGGGGGGCGTTGGACATTCAGTACTTC,CASRPPGGALDIQYF,TRBV7-2,-,TRBJ2-4,TRBD2,15
TGTGCCAGCAGTCCCGGACTGGGCAATGAGCAGTTCTTC,CASSPGLGNEQFF,TRBV2,-,TRBJ2-1,-,13
TGTGCCAGCTCACCACCAGACAGGCACCACTACGAGCAGTACTTC,CASSPPDRHHYEQYF,TRBV18,-,TRBJ2-7,-,15
TGCGCCAGCAGCCGTTTAACAGGGAACACTGAAGCTTTCTTT,CASSRLTGNTEAFF,TRBV4-1,-,TRBJ1-1,-,14
TGTGCCAGCTCACCACAGGGTAGGGCAGATACGCAGTATTTT,CASSPQGRADTQYF,TRBV18,-,TRBJ2-3,-,14
TGTGCCAGCTGTCGGGAGGGCCCCAGGTTTCCCGGGGAGCTGTTTTTT,CASCREGPRFPGELFF,TRBV6-6,-,TRBJ2-2,TRBD2,16
TGCAGTGCTCCCAGCACCGGGGAGCTGTTTTTT,CSAPSTGELFF,TRBV20-1,-,TRBJ2-2,-,11
TGTGCCAGCAGGTTCCGCGGGGCGAACACCGGGGAGCTGTTTTTT,CASRFRGANTGELFF,TRBV5-4,-,TRBJ2-2,-,15
TGCGCCAGCAGCCAAGAACCCTCGGCAGATCTTTTTTACGAGCAGTACTTC,CASSQEPSADLFYEQYF,TRBV4-1,-,TRBJ2-7,-,17
TGTGCCAGCAGTTTAGTTGAGACCCAGTACTTC,CASSLVETQYF,TRBV12-3/TRBV12-4,-,TRBJ2-5,-,11
TGTGCCAGTAGTCTCCCTCGGGGGGATGGGAACACCTTC,CASSLPRGDGNTF,TRBV19,-,TRBJ1-2,-,13
TGTGCCAGCAGCCGCAGAACCGGGACTCCGGGGGTCGATGAGCAGTTCTTC,CASSRRTGTPGVDEQFF,TRBV3-1/TRBV3-2,-,TRBJ2-1,-,17
TGTGCCAGCAGGCGACAGGAGTTTAGTGAAGCTTTCTTT,CASRRQEFSEAFF,TRBV28,-,TRBJ1-1,-,13
TGTGCCAGCAGCCAAGATGCGAGTAGGAACTATGGCTACACCTTC,CASSQDASRNYGYTF,TRBV3-1/TRBV3-2,-,TRBJ1-2,-,15
TGTGCCAGCAAGGGGCTGGGGGGTGAAGGCACGCAGTATTTT,CASKGLGGEGTQYF,TRBV27,-,TRBJ2-3,-,14
TGTGCCGCCTTACTGGGGGACTACCTCTACGAGCAGTACTTC,CAALLGDYLYEQYF,TRBV2,-,TRBJ2-7,TRBD2,14
TGTGCCAGCGTCCTGCAGGGGGTTGACATTCAGTACTTC,CASVLQGVDIQYF,TRBV28,-,TRBJ2-4,TRBD1,13
TGTGCCAGCAGCTTGGACTGGGATCAGCCCCAGCATTTT,CASSLDWDQPQHF,TRBV7-2,few,TRBJ1-5,-,13
TGTGCCAGCAGTGAGGACAGGGGTAAGAGCTACACCTTC,CASSEDRGKSYTF,TRBV28,-,TRBJ1-2,TRBD1,13
TGTGCCAGCAGTGCAGGGGGGGCTGAAGCTTTCTTT,CASSAGGAEAFF,TRBV12-3/TRBV12-4,-,TRBJ1-1,TRBD1,12
TGTGCCAGCAGCTCCCGTAGCGGGGGGACAGATACGCAGTATTTT,CASSSRSGGTDTQYF,TRBV5-4,few,TRBJ2-3,TRBD2,15
TGTGCCAGCAGCAACACAGGACTAGCGGGATCCTACGAGCAGTACTTC,CASSNTGLAGSYEQYF,TRBV7-2,-,TRBJ2-7,TRBD2,16
TGCGCCAGCAGCCCCTCCAGCACAGGTGAAGCTTTCTTT,CASSPSSTGEAFF,TRBV4-3,-,TRBJ1-1,-,13
TGCGCCAGCAGCTTGGCCGACAGGGGCTATGGCTACACCTTC,CASSLADRGYGYTF,TRBV5-1,once,TRBJ1-2,TRBD1,14
TGTGCCAGCACAAATAGCGGGGGGGCGTGGGATGAGCAGTTCTTC,CASTNSGGAWDEQFF,TRBV2,-,TRBJ2-1,TRBD2,15
TGTGCCAGCACCCTAGCGGGTAGCACCGGGGAGCTGTTTTTT,CASTLAGSTGELFF,TRBV27,-,TRBJ2-2,TRBD2,14
TGTGCCATCAGTGAGTCTTTGGGGATTTCGGAAAAACTGTTTTTT,CAISESLGISEKLFF,TRBV10-3,-,TRBJ1-4,-,15
TGTGCCAGCAGTCGACCCCTTTCTACAGGGAGACCTGGAAACACCATATATTTT,CASSRPLSTGRPGNTIYF,TRBV6-6,-,TRBJ1-3,-,18
TGTGCCAGCAGTTTAACCCAGGGGGCAGCGGAAAAACTGTTTTTT,CASSLTQGAAEKLFF,TRBV28,-,TRBJ1-4,TRBD1,15